This T cell receptor beta chain was sequenced for a study of response to subunit inactivated influenza vaccine. Study-level findings and limits: Authors suggested that a seasonal influenza vaccination recruits few new T cells each time.

The CDR3 spans 14 residues. Trimming took off 3 bases at V and 9 bases at J, with 15 bases between the two ends. Via MiXCR, TCRdb re-called the RT-PCR reads, giving one row per CDR3 protein. The sample includes 500,000 or so distinct CDR3 sequences, more than 15% of them seen just once. This clonotype occurred many times. Its antigen is not identified. This chain joins TRBV12-3 or TRBV12-4 and TRBJ2-1, with D perhaps matching TRBD2 (6 bases). This sequence originates from a man in his fifties or sixties who received an inactivated influenza vaccine. Material: CD4+ T cells sorted from PBMCs, obtained roughly 24 months after vaccination. The CDR3 DNA follows: TGTGCCAGCAGTTTGGCGGGAATCCTATTTGAGCAGTTCTTC. Protein: CASSLAGILFEQFF.